Reported below is one T cell receptor (beta chain). Its cognate antigen is unknown. The ends lost 5 bases at V and 2 bases at J; junction bases unmatched: 4. Germline CDR1 reads LNHDA; CDR2 reads SQIVND (reference sequence). The CDR3 totals 15 residues. The data were taken from a study of shared clonotypes between healthy human individuals. Background on the study: The study drew on two women and three men aged 18 to 49 as donors. CD4 naive cells filled three plates per donor, CD4 memory three, CD8 naive two and CD8 memory one. Overall study results and limits: Unshared clonotypes carried lower generation probabilities than those common to all four donors. Naive subsets generally had larger estimated richness than memory subsets.

Sequencing was performed with immunoSEQ multiplex PCR; in TCRdb, only in-frame clones are kept and a portion is missing. The table records about 2.4 million clones, approximately 92% of them present only once. This TCR was recovered from a young man in good health. Input material: naive CD4+ T cells sorted from blood. The subset: CD45RA+ positively selected. The chain joins TRBV19 to TRBJ1-5; TRBD1 aligns across 9 bases. For the CDR3, the DNA is TGTGCCAGTAGTGAACAGGGGGCGGGCAATCAGCCCCAGCATTTT. This codes for CASSEQGAGNQPQHF.